One sample yielded the 9 T cell receptor beta chains listed below, sequenced in a study of shared clonotypes between healthy human individuals. Using immunoSEQ multiplex PCR, the repertoire was profiled, and TCRdb retains in-frame clones only, with some absent. This table has about 2 million clones, roughly 94% appearing once. The sequenced sample was naive CD4+ T cells sorted from blood. Described subset: CD45RA+ positively selected. The receptors here all came from a young man in good health.

The chain is built from TRBV2 and TRBJ1-5; tentatively, D is TRBD1 (6 bases). The germline V gene encodes CDR1 SNHLY and CDR2 FYNNEI. This CDR3 region has 14 residues. CDR3 sequence (DNA): TGTGCGAGTTCGGGGGACAATAGCAATCAGCCCCAGCATTTT. It codes for CASSGDNSNQPQHF.

The CDR3 DNA reads as TGTGCCAGCAGTGAATCGACAGGGGTAGGGTCCAAGGAGCAGTACTTC. Its translation is CASSESTGVGSKEQYF. The J gene is TRBJ2-7, the V gene TRBV28; 8 nucleotides agree with TRBD1. Per the germline V gene, CDR1 is MDHEN and CDR2 is SYDVKM. With V trimmed by 5 bases and J by 7 bases, 16 bases remained unmatched. This CDR3 contains 16 residues.

V usage is TRBV9 and J usage is TRBJ2-7; TRBD2 is a possible D gene (6 bases). The V gene lost 9 bases and the J gene lost 7 bases, with 20 bases spanning the gap. This CDR3 has 13 residues. Germline CDR1 reads SGDLS; CDR2 reads YYNGEE. This CDR3 is CANLKRCAGEQYF. The CDR3 DNA reads as TGTGCCAATCTAAAGCGGTGCGCGGGGGAGCAGTACTTC.

This chain joins TRBV18 and TRBJ1-1; 7 bases match TRBD1. CDR1 and CDR2 from the germline V gene are KGHSH and LQKENI. The CDR3 runs to 17 residues. The V segment lost 4 bases and the J segment 0 bases; nucleotides outside the gene matches: 11. CDR3 bases: TGTGCCAGCTCACTTAGACAGGGCCCAGGGATGAACACTGAAGCTTTCTTT. Protein product: CASSLRQGPGMNTEAFF.

This sequence joins TRBV6-6 and TRBJ2-3, with TRBD1 matching 7 bases. Germline V CDR1 and CDR2: MNHNY, SVGAGI (reference sequence). Germline trimming cut 6 bases from V and 4 bases from J; bases unmatched to any gene: 10. This CDR3 spans 15 amino acids. The CDR3 sequence is CASSPLGQGADTQYF. In DNA form, the CDR3 reads TGTGCCAGCAGCCCTCTTGGGCAGGGGGCAGATACGCAGTATTTT.

The chain employs TRBV10-3 and TRBJ2-3; the match to TRBD2 covers 9 bases. The V gene's germline CDR1 is ENHRY and CDR2 SYGVKD. Germline trimming cut 6 bases from V and 4 bases from J; bases unmatched to any gene: 5. CDR3 length: 14 residues. The CDR3 DNA is TGTGCCATCAGGCCGACTAGCGGCGCAGATACGCAGTATTTT. Its translation is CAIRPTSGADTQYF.

Turning to this clone: The sample carries other DNA sequences with the same CDR3. This chain links TRBV29-1 with TRBJ1-3; D is unclear. CDR3 size: 13 residues. V lost 4 bases, J lost 0 bases, and 7 bases lay in between. Germline CDR1 reads SQVTM; CDR2 reads ANQGSEA. CDR3 in amino acids: CSVGWGSGNTIYF. The CDR3 DNA sequence: TGCAGCGTTGGTTGGGGCTCTGGAAACACCATATATTTT. The full variable domain, rest sourced from reference TRBV29-1 and TRBJ1-3, is SAVISQKPSRDICQRGTSLTIQCQVDSQVTMMFWYRQQPGQSLTLIATANQGSEATYESGFVIDKFPISRPNLTFSTLTVSNMSPEDSSIYLCSVGWGSGNTIYFGEGSWLTVV.

Regarding this clone: Other nucleotide sequences from this sample produce the same CDR3. The chain recombines TRBV5-1 with TRBJ1-2, with 8 positions matching TRBD1. Germline loops: CDR1 SGHRS, CDR2 YFSETQ. CDR3 length equals 14 residues. Losses at the gene ends were 3 bases for V and 4 bases for J; bases not matched to a gene: 5. CDR3 sequence reads: CASSSPGQGYGYTF. The CDR3 DNA is TGCGCCAGCAGCTCGCCCGGACAGGGCTATGGCTACACCTTC.

The rearrangement links TRBV30 to TRBJ2-2; D is ambiguous. The CDR3 has 15 residues. CDR1 is GTSNPN and CDR2 is SVGIG in the germline V gene (reference sequence). V was trimmed by 0 bases and J by 2 bases, leaving 10 bases between them. CDR3 sequence (DNA): TGTGCCTGGAGTGTACGTAGGACCAACACCGGGGAGCTGTTTTTT. Protein sequence: CAWSVRRTNTGELFF.